One sample yielded the 16 T cell receptor beta chains listed below, sequenced in a study of cytomegalovirus exposure and HLA in healthy donors. Researchers ran the PCR with 60 Vbeta and 13 Jbeta primers. Sequencing used immunoSEQ multiplex PCR; TCRdb keeps in-frame clones, though not all of them. The sample includes about 60,000 clones, about 73% of them seen just once. Sequences were obtained from PBMCs. All receptors derive from a woman aged 60-75 years in good health and CMV-seropositive.

On this clone: The junction departs from germline at one end; a sequencing error may be responsible. This chain uses TRBV7-9 with TRBJ2-2; 7 bases align to TRBD1. The CDR3 has 17 amino acids. Germline assignment: CDR1 SEHNR and CDR2 FQNEAQ (reference sequence). The CDR3 is CSSSLLGTVQNTGELFF. For the CDR3, the DNA is TGTTCCAGCAGCTTACTTGGGACAGTACAGAACACCGGGGAGCTGTTTTTT. Full variable domain (rest looked up from reference TRBV7-9 and TRBJ2-2): DTGVSQNPRHKITKRGQNVTFRCDPISEHNRLYWYRQTLGQGPEFLTYFQNEAQLEKSRLLSDRFSAERPKGSFSTLEIQRTEQGDSAMYLCSSSLLGTVQNTGELFFGEGSRLTVL.

The genes are TRBV7-3 and TRBJ2-5; 7 nucleotides match TRBD2. Trimming at V came to 0 bases and at J to 3 bases, leaving 16 bases not matched to a gene. CDR3 size: 19 residues. CDR1 SGHTA and CDR2 FQGTGA come from the germline V gene. DNA for the CDR3: TGTGCCAGCAGCTTAACGCCCTCTCCCGGCGGGGGTTCTAAAGAGACCCAGTACTTC. This translates into CASSLTPSPGGGSKETQYF.

V and J are TRBV7-2 and TRBJ2-3, with TRBD2 as a possible D gene (7 bases). Deletions cut 0 bases from V and 3 bases from J, with 13 bases between. The CDR3 is 16 amino acids. Germline lookup yields CDR1 SGHTA and CDR2 FQGNSA. DNA of the CDR3: TGTGCCAGCAGCTTAGCGGGGGGGCGGAGTACAGATACGCAGTATTTT. It yields the protein CASSLAGGRSTDTQYF.

The V call is TRBV5-1, the J call TRBJ2-2, with 9 bases that match TRBD1. The CDR3 is made up of 15 amino acids. V was clipped by 4 bases and J by 5 bases; unmatched bases: 6. Germline lookup yields CDR1 SGHRS and CDR2 YFSETQ. The CDR3 reads CASSPGTGFTGELFF. The CDR3 DNA reads as TGCGCCAGCAGCCCTGGGACAGGGTTTACCGGGGAGCTGTTTTTT.

This clone was seen only once. The V gene is TRBV18, the J gene TRBJ2-7; TRBD2 agrees at 9 bases. V shed 4 bases and J 4 bases; nucleotides not matched to a gene: 5. Germline-derived CDR1 and CDR2 are KGHSH and LQKENI. The CDR3 extends over 14 amino acids. The CDR3 nucleotides read TGTGCCAGCTCACAGGGGACTAGCAAGTACGAGCAGTACTTC. This gives the protein CASSQGTSKYEQYF.

The chain links TRBV30 to TRBJ2-1, with D tentatively TRBD2 (5 bases). The length of the CDR3 is 17 residues. Between the trimmed V and J ends, which lost 0 bases and 4 bases, there was a span of 19 bases. Germline loops: CDR1 GTSNPN, CDR2 SVGIG (reference sequence). As DNA, the CDR3 is TGTGCCTGGAGTGTAGGGTGGGGAGAAACGGGTTACAATGAGCAGTTCTTC. It translates to CAWSVGWGETGYNEQFF.

The J gene is TRBJ2-1, the V gene TRBV21-1; the table's D call TRBD1 went unverified against the DNA. TRBV21-1 is classified as a pseudogene. The CDR3 length is 16 residues. In DNA form, the CDR3 reads TGTGCCAGCAGCAAAGAGGGACATCAATGGGACAATGAGCAGTTCTTC. Translation: CASSKEGHQWDNEQFF.

This clone was counted once. V and J are TRBV4-2 and TRBJ1-4, with a tentative D call TRBD1 (6 bases). Germline V gives CDR1 LGHNA, CDR2 YNFKEQ. The ends were cut back, 0 bases at V and 8 bases at J, with 22 bases in the middle. The CDR3 totals 18 residues. DNA of the CDR3: TGTGCCAGCAGCCAAGATTTAAAGGCTTGGGCAGGGGTCGAAAAACTGTTTTTT. Residues: CASSQDLKAWAGVEKLFF.

The V gene is TRBV5-5, the J gene TRBJ2-4; 7 positions match TRBD1. The V segment lost 0 bases and the J segment 4 bases; nucleotides outside the gene matches: 4. Germline values: CDR1 SGHKS, CDR2 YYEKEE (reference sequence). The CDR3 totals 15 residues. The CDR3 nucleotides are TGTGCCAGCAGCTTGGAAGGGACAGAAAAAAACATTCAGTACTTC. Its protein product is CASSLEGTEKNIQYF.

For this clone: The junction and the germline gene differ at one end; a read error may be behind it. CDR3 nucleotide sequence: TGTGCCAGCACTGAAAGTGGGGGGAGGAACTATGGCTACACCTTC. Its translation: CASTESGGRNYGYTF. The chain carries TRBV6-1 and TRBJ1-2, with D possibly being TRBD1 (5 bases). The CDR3 runs to 15 residues. Per germline, CDR1 MNHNS and CDR2 SASEGT.

Only a few counts were recorded for this clone. This chain uses TRBV2 with TRBJ2-7; 7 bases agree with TRBD1. The CDR3 extends over 13 amino acids. Per germline, CDR1 SNHLY and CDR2 FYNNEI. V lost 7 bases and J lost 7; bases outside the gene matches: 10. The CDR3 is CASTDVEQGEQYF. Written as DNA, the CDR3 is TGTGCCAGCACTGATGTGGAACAGGGGGAGCAGTACTTC.

The gene calls are TRBV4-3 and TRBJ2-1; 12 positions match TRBD2. V shed 0 bases and J 10 bases; nucleotides not matched to a gene: 16. Germline V gene data show CDR1 as LGHNA and CDR2 as YSLEER. CDR3 length: 19 residues. The DNA of the CDR3 is TGCGCCAGCAGCCAAGATGGGGGCCCCCTAGCGGGGGGGCCCGAGGAGCAGTTCTTC. Translated, it gives CASSQDGGPLAGGPEEQFF.

Concerning this clone: A much larger clone sits a single nucleotide away, making a read error possible. The rearrangement links TRBV11-1 to TRBJ1-5, with a weak D call TRBD1 (6 bases). The CDR3 length is 16 residues. V lost 2 bases and J lost 7, with 18 bases in between. Germline CDR1 SGHAT, CDR2 FQDESV (reference sequence). In nucleotides, the CDR3 is TGTGCCAGCAGCTTACTAGGTTCAGGGGCGGGCCAGCCCCAGCATTTT. This sequence encodes CASSLLGSGAGQPQHF.

The chain carries TRBV19 and TRBJ1-1; D might be TRBD1 (5 bases). Trimming stripped 5 bases from V and 0 bases from J, with 7 bases between. CDR3 length equals 13 residues. The germline V gene has CDR1 LNHDA and CDR2 SQIVND (reference sequence). The CDR3, as DNA: TGTGCCAGTAGTTGGGGCATGAACACTGAAGCTTTCTTT. Translated, it gives CASSWGMNTEAFF.

The genes are TRBV4-3 and TRBJ2-2; TRBD1 might be the D (5 bases). Germline CDR1 reads LGHNA; CDR2 reads YSLEER. V lost 4 bases to trimming and J lost 7 bases, with 7 bases between them. The CDR3 is made up of 12 amino acids. CDR3 sequence reads: CASSRQIGELFF. In DNA form, the CDR3 reads TGCGCCAGCAGCCGACAGATCGGGGAGCTGTTTTTT.

In this sample, this clone turned up a few times. The J gene is TRBJ1-1, the V gene TRBV6-6, with D perhaps TRBD1 (6 bases). V dropped 7 bases and J dropped 6 bases, with 21 bases sitting between them. The germline gives CDR1 MNHNY, CDR2 SVGAGI (reference sequence). The length of the CDR3 is 15 residues. The CDR3, as DNA: TGTGCCAGCAAATTGGACAGAGAACGGTTACCTGAAGCTTTCTTT. Protein product: CASKLDRERLPEAFF.